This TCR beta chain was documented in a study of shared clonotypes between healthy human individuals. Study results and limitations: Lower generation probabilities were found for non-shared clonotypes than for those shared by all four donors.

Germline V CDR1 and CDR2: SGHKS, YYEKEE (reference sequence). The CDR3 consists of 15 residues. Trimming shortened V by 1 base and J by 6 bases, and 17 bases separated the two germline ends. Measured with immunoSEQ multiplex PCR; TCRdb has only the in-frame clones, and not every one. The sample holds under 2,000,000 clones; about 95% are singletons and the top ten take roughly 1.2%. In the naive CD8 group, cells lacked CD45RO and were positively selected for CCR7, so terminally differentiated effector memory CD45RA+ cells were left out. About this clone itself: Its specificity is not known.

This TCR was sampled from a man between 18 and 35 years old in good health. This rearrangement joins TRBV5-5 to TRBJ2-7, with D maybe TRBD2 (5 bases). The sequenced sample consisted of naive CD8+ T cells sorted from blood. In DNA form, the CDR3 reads TGTGCCAGCAGCTTGATCTCATCTCCGGGATCCGAGCAGTACTTC. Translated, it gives CASSLISSPGSEQYF.